Below, 26 T cell receptor beta chains from the same sample are listed, as sequenced in a study of blood T cells in healthy people across ages. With a J-beta primer mix and a sample-barcoded 5' primer, a second PCR ran 7 to 11 cycles. TCRdb analysed the 5' RACE reads with MiXCR anew, one entry per CDR3 protein. In the table there are approximately 800,000 distinct CDR3 sequences, roughly 64% of which are singletons. The sequenced material came from blood. The receptor source for this set is a man aged 25 to 45 in good health.

The genes are TRBV20-1 and TRBJ2-5; 7 nucleotides agree with TRBD2. From germline, CDR1 is DFQATT and CDR2 SNEGSKA (reference sequence). V was pared by 3 bases and J by 2 bases, with 6 bases of the junction left unmatched. This CDR3 spans 14 amino acids. The DNA for the CDR3 is TGCAGTGCTAGGGGGGGGGTTGGACAAGAGACCCAGTACTTC. Translated, it gives CSARGGVGQETQYF.

The chain has TRBV30 and TRBJ2-7, with D possibly being TRBD1 (6 bases). Per germline, CDR1 GTSNPN and CDR2 SVGIG (reference sequence). This CDR3 has 13 amino acids. V lost 2 bases and J 5 bases, leaving 13 bases between the germline ends. CDR3 sequence: CAWSSSTGNEQYF. The CDR3 coding sequence is TGTGCCTGGAGTTCCTCTACAGGGAACGAGCAGTACTTC.

This clonotype was found once. The rearrangement links TRBV11-3 to TRBJ2-1, with D uncertain. The CDR3 has 13 amino acids. The V end was cut by 8 bases, the J end by 4 bases, with 12 bases between. The V gene's germline CDR1 is SGHNT and CDR2 YENEEA. CDR3 region: CASAWTVYNEQFF. The DNA for the CDR3 is TGTGCCAGCGCATGGACGGTTTACAATGAGCAGTTCTTC.

The chain recombines TRBV5-6 with TRBJ2-4; maybe TRBD1 (5 bases). The end of the DNA aligns better with TRBJ2-7, so the J call may be wrong. CDR1 is SGHDT, CDR2 YYEEEE, per germline. There are 15 residues in the CDR3. The CDR3 DNA follows: TGTGCCAGCAGCTTCCCGACAGAAGGAACCTACGAGCAGTACTTC. Encoded protein: CASSFPTEGTYEQYF.

This clonotype came up a few times. The chain uses TRBV29-1 and TRBJ1-2; D is ambiguous. Germline CDR1 SQVTM, CDR2 ANQGSEA. The CDR3 has 13 amino acids. V was cut by 0 bases and J by 4 bases, with 9 bases left in between. As DNA, the CDR3 is TGCAGCGTTGAAGACTCAGGCCTCTATGGCTACACCTTC. Residues: CSVEDSGLYGYTF.

This rearrangement joins TRBV7-2 to TRBJ2-2; TRBD1 agrees at 10 bases. J was trimmed by 3 bases and V by 6 bases; bases with no gene match: 7. Germline CDR1 reads SGHTA; CDR2 reads FQGNSA. The CDR3 spans 16 residues. The CDR3: CASRRGTGVYTGELFF. CDR3 DNA: TGTGCCAGCAGACGGGGGACAGGGGTGTACACCGGGGAGCTGTTTTTT.

In the case of this clonotype: A much larger clonotype is one base distant, so this may be a read error. The V gene is TRBV7-9, the J gene TRBJ2-1; perhaps TRBD1 as D (6 bases). The V gene's germline CDR1 is SEHNR and CDR2 FQNEAQ (reference sequence). CDR3 length: 13 residues. The CDR3 DNA sequence: TGTGCCGGCAGCCCCCCAGGGGTCAATGAGCAGTTCTTC. This sequence encodes CAGSPPGVNEQFF.

V is TRBV2 and J is TRBJ2-5, with a possible D match to TRBD2 (6 bases). With 3 bases removed from V and 5 bases from J, the gap between germline ends came to 10 bases. CDR3 size: 13 residues. Germline loops: CDR1 SNHLY, CDR2 FYNNEI. The CDR3 protein is CASSELGGETQYF. The CDR3 nucleotides are TGTGCCAGCAGTGAGCTTGGAGGGGAGACCCAGTACTTC. Full variable domain (outside the CDR3, taken from reference TRBV2 and TRBJ2-5): EPEVTQTPSHQVTQMGQEVILRCVPISNHLYFYWYRQILGQKVEFLVSFYNNEISEKSEIFDDQFSVERPDGSNFTLKIRSTKLEDSAMYFCASSELGGETQYFGPGTRLLVL.

The V gene is TRBV12-3 or TRBV12-4, the J gene TRBJ2-5, with a weak D call TRBD2 (5 bases). Trimming took 3 bases from V and 1 from J, leaving 12 bases between them. The CDR3 contains 15 residues. The CDR3 here is CASSFQPGIQETQYF. The CDR3 bases are TGTGCCAGCAGTTTTCAGCCGGGGATCCAAGAGACCCAGTACTTC.

This clonotype has just a few counts. The J gene is TRBJ2-1, the V gene TRBV7-2; TRBD2 matches at 11 bases. V gave up 0 bases and J gave up 5 bases; unmatched junction bases: 6. The germline gives CDR1 SGHTA, CDR2 FQGNSA. The CDR3 is 17 residues long. The CDR3 region is CASSLAASGRLNNEQFF. Written as DNA, the CDR3 is TGTGCCAGCAGCTTAGCGGCTAGCGGGAGGTTAAACAATGAGCAGTTCTTC.

The chain recombines TRBV20-1 with TRBJ1-2, with D tentatively TRBD1 (5 bases). Per the germline V gene, CDR1 is DFQATT and CDR2 is SNEGSKA (reference sequence). Deletions cut 6 bases from V and 0 bases from J, with 20 bases between. The CDR3 contains 16 residues. CDR3 amino acids: CSANEPGRKANYGYTF. Written as DNA, the CDR3 is TGCAGTGCGAATGAACCGGGACGGAAGGCTAACTATGGCTACACCTTC.

This clonotype was found a few times. V is TRBV4-3 and J is TRBJ2-3; no clear D gene. The V gene lost 0 bases and the J gene lost 4 bases, with 5 bases spanning the gap. The length of the CDR3 is 13 residues. Per the germline V gene, CDR1 is LGHNA and CDR2 is YSLEER. The chain's CDR3 is CASSQEMADTQYF. CDR3 in DNA: TGCGCCAGCAGCCAAGAAATGGCAGATACGCAGTATTTT.

Here the CDR3 DNA reads TGTGCCAGTAGGATGGACAGGTTATACGAGCAGTACTTC. Protein product: CASRMDRLYEQYF. J is TRBJ2-5 and V is TRBV6-1, with 7 bases fitting TRBD1. The J call may be wrong; the DNA end is better matched by TRBJ2-7. In germline, CDR1 is MNHNS, CDR2 SASEGT. The CDR3 loop spans 13 amino acids.

This CDR3 reads CASQGNPLSSYEQYF. The CDR3 DNA is TGTGCCAGCCAGGGGAACCCACTGAGCTCCTACGAGCAGTACTTC. The chain combines TRBV6-1 with TRBJ2-7, with a tentative D call TRBD1 (6 bases). CDR1 is MNHNS and CDR2 is SASEGT in the germline V gene. The CDR3 spans 15 residues. Trimming removed 8 bases at V and 0 bases at J, with 17 bases between.

This sequence joins TRBV6-2 or TRBV6-3 and TRBJ1-1, with 8 bases lining up with TRBD1. The trim removed 7 bases at V and 2 bases at J, leaving 9 bases unmatched. The CDR3 spans 15 residues. Germline CDR1 reads MNHEY; CDR2 reads SVGEGT. The CDR3 sequence is CASNDLGQDNTEAFF. The DNA for the CDR3 is TGTGCCAGCAATGATCTGGGACAGGATAACACTGAAGCTTTCTTT.

The table lists this clonotype with a few counts. The CDR3 nucleotides read TGTGCCAGCAGCCAAGAGGTAGCCCAGAGCTCCTACGAGCAGTACTTC. This gives the protein CASSQEVAQSSYEQYF. The J gene is TRBJ2-7, the V gene TRBV4-2, with D hard to call. Germline CDR1 is LGHNA and CDR2 is YNFKEQ. The CDR3 is 16 amino acids. The V and J ends lost 0 bases and 0 bases respectively, with 12 bases between them.

J is TRBJ1-6 and V is TRBV6-1; TRBD1 aligns across 9 bases. Germline V gene sequence: CDR1 MNHNS, CDR2 SASEGT. The V gene end was trimmed by 4 bases and the J gene end by 7 bases; junction bases not matched to a gene: 5. The CDR3 is made up of 15 amino acids. In DNA, the CDR3 is TGTGCCAGCAGTGCGTGGACAGGGGTCAATTCACCCCTCCACTTT. This encodes CASSAWTGVNSPLHF.

The gene calls are TRBV4-2 and TRBJ2-2, with TRBD2 identical over 12 bases. CDR3 length: 21 amino acids. Germline values: CDR1 LGHNA, CDR2 YNFKEQ. V trimming: 4 bases; J trimming: 1 base; junction bases outside the gene matches: 16. The CDR3 loop is CASSPSIGTSGRGLNTGELFF. The CDR3, as DNA: TGTGCCAGCAGCCCCTCCATCGGGACTAGCGGGCGCGGATTGAACACCGGGGAGCTGTTTTTT.

This clonotype has just one count. The J gene is TRBJ2-6, the V gene TRBV29-1, with D hard to call. There are 14 residues in the CDR3. Trimming removed 7 bases from V and 3 bases from J, with 13 bases in between. CDR1 SQVTM and CDR2 ANQGSEA come from the germline V gene. The CDR3 protein is CSALVVSGANVLTF. DNA for the CDR3: TGCAGCGCCCTGGTAGTGAGTGGGGCCAACGTCCTGACTTTC.

This clonotype was detected a few times. The gene calls are TRBV3-1 and TRBJ2-3; TRBD1 might be the D (6 bases). The V gene's germline CDR1 is LGHDT and CDR2 YNNKEL (reference sequence). The CDR3 runs 16 residues. The germline V and J ends were trimmed by 4 bases and 5 bases, with 19 bases remaining between them. In nucleotides, the CDR3 is TGTGCCAGCAGCCCTCCGGGTAGCAGGGGAAGAGATACGCAGTATTTT. This translates into CASSPPGSRGRDTQYF.

The chain uses TRBV20-1 and TRBJ2-1; D call uncertain. Trimming shortened V by 0 bases and J by 8 bases, and 11 bases separated the two germline ends. In germline, CDR1 is DFQATT, CDR2 SNEGSKA (reference sequence). This CDR3 is built from 13 residues. CDR3 DNA sequence: TGCAGTGCTAGAGATATAGGGATTGATGAGCAGTTCTTC. Translation: CSARDIGIDEQFF.

This sequence joins TRBV7-8 and TRBJ2-1, with unresolved D. Per the germline V gene, CDR1 is SGHVS and CDR2 is FQNEAQ. The CDR3 is 14 residues long. V lost 0 bases and J 9 bases, leaving 12 bases between the germline ends. The CDR3 region has the DNA TGTGCCAGCAGCTTAGCAGGGCCGTCGGGTGAGCAGTTCTTC. Translation gives CASSLAGPSGEQFF.

This clonotype was detected only a few times. This rearrangement joins TRBV7-9 to TRBJ2-1; perhaps TRBD2 as D (5 bases). V was clipped by 5 bases and J by 8 bases, with 10 bases between them. Looked up from germline, CDR1 is SEHNR and CDR2 is FQNEAQ (reference sequence). This CDR3 has 12 amino acids. The CDR3 loop is CASSKTSDEQFF. Here the CDR3 DNA reads TGTGCCAGCAGCAAAACTAGTGATGAGCAGTTCTTC.

This clonotype was seen a handful of times. The chain joins TRBV7-2 to TRBJ2-5; D assignment may be TRBD1 or TRBD2 (6 bases each). The germline CDR1 and CDR2 sequences are SGHTA and FQGNSA. The CDR3 length is 16 residues. V lost 7 bases, J lost 5 bases, and 23 bases lay in between. Here the CDR3 DNA reads TGTGCCAGCATCGAGGCAGGGGCGGGGCTATGGGAGACCCAGTACTTC. It yields the protein CASIEAGAGLWETQYF.

This sequence joins TRBV24-1 and TRBJ2-7; D is unclear. Germline V gene data show CDR1 as KGHDR and CDR2 as SFDVKD. Trimming removed 3 bases from V and 2 bases from J, with 10 bases in between. The CDR3 covers 14 residues. The CDR3 DNA sequence: TGTGCCACCAGTGATCCCGATTTAGCCTACGAGCAGTACTTC. Translated: CATSDPDLAYEQYF.

This chain connects TRBV4-3 to TRBJ2-1; D not certain. CDR3 length: 17 amino acids. Looked up from germline, CDR1 is LGHNA and CDR2 is YSLEER. The V and J ends lost 1 base and 2 bases respectively, with 15 bases between them. The CDR3 bases are TGCGCCAGCAGCCAAGGGCGGCCGTCGGGCGCCTACAATGAGCAGTTCTTC. Translated: CASSQGRPSGAYNEQFF.